These 10 T cell receptor beta chains originate from one sample sequenced in a study of Ad26.COV2.S vaccination and SARS-CoV-2 variants. Produced via immunoSEQ multiplex PCR; TCRdb's table is partial and in-frame only. The table includes roughly 100,000 clones, over 60% detected once. The material was peripheral blood, obtained after recovery from COVID-19. All receptors derive from a human donor who had recovered from COVID-19.

J is TRBJ2-7 and V is TRBV7-2; no clear D. Trimming left V 6 bases short and J 3 bases short, with 18 bases between. CDR3 size: 15 residues. Germline V lookup: CDR1 SGHTA, CDR2 FQGNSA. CDR3 DNA: TGTGCCAGCAGGGAAACCATTCAGTCGCACTACGAGCAGTACTTC. The encoded protein is CASRETIQSHYEQYF.

This chain uses TRBV7-3 with TRBJ2-1, with 11 bases fitting TRBD2. Germline V CDR1 and CDR2: SGHTA, FQGTGA. The CDR3 is 17 amino acids. The J segment lost 7 bases and the V segment lost 2 bases, leaving 10 bases of the junction unmatched. For the CDR3, the DNA is TGTGCCAGCAGCTTATTGGGTAGCGGGGGGGCCGGGAATGAGCAGTTCTTC. Translation: CASSLLGSGGAGNEQFF.

J is TRBJ1-5 and V is TRBV5-4; the D gene is possibly TRBD1 (6 bases). The CDR3 extends over 14 amino acids. V was pared by 4 bases and J by 5 bases, with 13 bases between. Looked up from germline, CDR1 is SGHNT and CDR2 is YYREEE (reference sequence). This CDR3 is CASSRSGAHQPQHF. In nucleotides, the CDR3 is TGTGCCAGCAGCCGTTCAGGGGCCCATCAGCCCCAGCATTTT.

The sample holds a few counts of this clone. The gene calls are TRBV30 and TRBJ2-2; D might be TRBD1 or TRBD2, each matching 5 bases. Germline lookup yields CDR1 GTSNPN and CDR2 SVGIG (reference sequence). The CDR3 extends over 14 amino acids. V gave up 4 bases and J gave up 7 bases, with 16 bases separating them. In DNA, the CDR3 is TGTGCCTGGACCCAGGGTAAGAGGGGCGGGGAGCTGTTTTTT. Amino acid sequence: CAWTQGKRGGELFF.

The V call is TRBV4-1, the J call TRBJ1-4, with D possibly matching TRBD1 (6 bases). There are 17 residues in the CDR3. In germline, CDR1 is MGHRA, CDR2 YSYEKL. V was trimmed by 1 base and J by 4 bases, leaving 16 bases between them. DNA for the CDR3: TGCGCCAGCAGCCAAGTAACAGGGCCCGATAATAATGAAAAACTGTTTTTT. This translates into CASSQVTGPDNNEKLFF.

This clone showed up just once. V usage is TRBV9 and J usage is TRBJ2-3, with no clear D. V shed 3 bases and J shed 2 bases, with 22 bases lying between them. The CDR3 loop spans 18 amino acids. The germline CDR1 and CDR2 sequences are SGDLS and YYNGEE. CDR3 loop: CASSAPVLDRWNTDTQYF. In DNA form, the CDR3 reads TGTGCCAGCAGCGCACCCGTATTAGACCGATGGAACACAGATACGCAGTATTTT.

The V call is TRBV5-4, the J call TRBJ2-2; 7 nucleotides agree with TRBD1. V lost 1 base to trimming and J lost 6 bases; unmatched junction nucleotides: 9. There are 16 residues in the CDR3. The germline CDR1 and CDR2 sequences are SGHNT and YYREEE (reference sequence). CDR3 coding DNA: TGTGCCAGCAGCTTGCAGGCGACAGGGACGGCCGGGGAGCTGTTTTTT. This gives the protein CASSLQATGTAGELFF. The whole variable domain, remainder taken from reference TRBV5-4 and TRBJ2-2, is ETGVTQSPTHLIKTRGQQVTLRCSSQSGHNTVSWYQQALGQGPQFIFQYYREEENGRGNFPPRFSGLQFPNYSSELNVNALELDDSALYLCASSLQATGTAGELFFGEGSRLTVL.

The chain combines TRBV30 with TRBJ1-6, with no clear D. V was cut by 8 bases and J by 1 base, with 18 bases left in between. The CDR3 is 16 amino acids. The germline V gene has CDR1 GTSNPN and CDR2 SVGIG (reference sequence). The CDR3, as DNA: TGTGCCCTATTTCGGGGAGAAGGTTCCTATAATTCACCCCTCCACTTT. Its translation: CALFRGEGSYNSPLHF.

The chain couples TRBV2 to TRBJ1-2; tentatively, D is TRBD1 (5 bases). This CDR3 has 12 amino acids. CDR1 and CDR2 (germline): SNHLY, FYNNEI. The germline V and J ends were trimmed by 8 bases and 4 bases, with 11 bases remaining between them. CDR3 sequence (DNA): TGTGCCAGCGGTGGACAAAGCTATGGCTACACCTTC. Protein sequence: CASGGQSYGYTF.

This clone appeared a few times. This chain connects TRBV19 to TRBJ2-7, with 8 bases matching TRBD2. The CDR3 is 15 amino acids. With V trimmed by 3 bases and J by 3 bases, 7 bases remained unmatched. Germline V gene sequence: CDR1 LNHDA, CDR2 SQIVND (reference sequence). CDR3 sequence reads: CASSIQAGAGYEQYF. The CDR3 region has the DNA TGTGCCAGTAGTATCCAAGCGGGGGCTGGCTACGAGCAGTACTTC.